Below, 22 T cell receptor beta chains from the same sample are listed, as sequenced in a study of shared clonotypes between healthy human individuals. Profiled with immunoSEQ multiplex PCR; TCRdb holds only in-frame clones, not every one. The sample has some 2,500,000 clones, under 95% seen once. Sequenced material: naive CD4+ T cells from PBMCs. Subset denoted: CD45RA+ positively selected. Receptors originate from a man aged 18 to 30 in good health. Some clones in this sample may be carry-over from other donors' samples.

The chain links TRBV6-5 to TRBJ2-7; D is perhaps TRBD2 (6 bases). The CDR3 is 11 amino acids. V was trimmed by 2 bases and J by 8 bases, leaving 7 bases between them. Germline V CDR1 and CDR2: MNHEY, SVGAGI. For the CDR3, the DNA is TGTGCCAGCAGTTACGGGGGGAAGCAGTACTTC. This sequence encodes CASSYGGKQYF.

This clone was picked up a small number of times. The rearrangement links TRBV2 to TRBJ1-2; D is unresolved. V was pared by 1 base and J by 8 bases, with 8 bases between. Germline CDR1 is SNHLY and CDR2 is FYNNEI. The CDR3 length is 12 residues. The CDR3 DNA follows: TGTGCCAGCAGTGAAGATAAGGGCGGCTACACCTTC. Encoded protein: CASSEDKGGYTF.

The gene calls are TRBV4-2 and TRBJ2-2; 11 positions match TRBD2. This CDR3 has 17 amino acids. V dropped 3 bases and J dropped 5; count of bases not matched to a gene: 8. Germline CDR1 LGHNA, CDR2 YNFKEQ. The CDR3 DNA reads TGTGCCAGCAGCCAGGACCCGGGACTAGCGGCGACCGGGGAGCTGTTTTTT. Protein sequence: CASSQDPGLAATGELFF.

The V call is TRBV5-1, the J call TRBJ2-7; possibly TRBD1 for D (6 bases). Germline V lookup: CDR1 SGHRS, CDR2 YFSETQ. The V and J ends lost 2 bases and 5 bases respectively, with 14 bases between them. CDR3 length equals 14 residues. The CDR3 coding sequence is TGCGCCAGCAGCTTAATACCAGGGGATAACGAGCAGTACTTC. It yields the protein CASSLIPGDNEQYF.

As regards this clone: The same CDR3 also results from other DNA sequences found in this sample. This chain connects TRBV7-9 to TRBJ2-3; 7 positions match TRBD2. The CDR3 has 15 amino acids. The V and J ends lost 1 base and 0 bases, in that order; junction bases with no gene match: 1. Germline CDR1 SEHNR, CDR2 FQNEAQ (reference sequence). CDR3 DNA sequence: TGTGCCAGCAGCTTAGGACTAGCAAGCACAGATACGCAGTATTTT. It codes for CASSLGLASTDTQYF. The complete variable domain, with remaining parts taken from reference TRBV7-9 and TRBJ2-3, reads DTGVSQNPRHKITKRGQNVTFRCDPISEHNRLYWYRQTLGQGPEFLTYFQNEAQLEKSRLLSDRFSAERPKGSFSTLEIQRTEQGDSAMYLCASSLGLASTDTQYFGPGTRLTVL.

This sequence joins TRBV18 and TRBJ2-2; unclear D gene. The CDR3 length is 15 residues. Trimming left V 3 bases short and J 4 bases short, with 12 bases between. The germline V gene has CDR1 KGHSH and CDR2 LQKENI. For the CDR3, the DNA is TGTGCCAGCTCACCTGCCCAGTCGAGCACCGGGGAGCTGTTTTTT. It yields the protein CASSPAQSSTGELFF. The entire variable domain, with the rest obtained from reference TRBV18 and TRBJ2-2, is as follows: NAGVMQNPRHLVRRRGQEARLRCSPMKGHSHVYWYRQLPEEGLKFMVYLQKENIIDESGMPKERFSAEFPKEGPSILRIQQVVRGDSAAYFCASSPAQSSTGELFFGEGSRLTVL.

V is TRBV10-2 and J is TRBJ2-7, with TRBD2 identical over 11 bases. CDR3 length equals 14 residues. Per the germline V gene, CDR1 is WSHSY and CDR2 is SAAADI. Trimming cost V 6 bases and J 5 bases; bases outside gene matches: 6. The CDR3: CASSLAGGPNEQYF. CDR3 bases: TGCGCCAGCAGCTTAGCGGGAGGGCCTAACGAGCAGTACTTC.

The chain recombines TRBV6-4 with TRBJ1-2; 8 nucleotides agree with TRBD1. Trimming took 1 base from V and 8 from J; bases not matched to a gene: 6. The CDR3 totals 14 residues. In germline, CDR1 is MRHNA, CDR2 SNTAGT. DNA for the CDR3: TGTGCCAGCAGTGACTTAGGACAGGGTTGGGGCTACACCTTC. As protein: CASSDLGQGWGYTF.

The chain carries TRBV5-8 and TRBJ1-5; D ambiguous. Germline V gives CDR1 SGHTS, CDR2 YDEGEE. This CDR3 contains 13 residues. V lost 10 bases, J lost 5 bases, and 16 bases lay in between. CDR3 DNA sequence: TGTGCCGCGGCTTTGTGGAGCGATCAGCCCCAGCATTTT. Translation gives CAAALWSDQPQHF.

The rearrangement links TRBV28 to TRBJ1-4, with D hard to call. The CDR3 contains 15 residues. Trimming took 3 bases from V and 0 from J, leaving 8 bases between them. Germline V gene lookup returns CDR1 MDHEN and CDR2 SYDVKM. The CDR3 coding sequence is TGTGCCAGCAGTTTTAGGGTTTCAACTAATGAAAAACTGTTTTTT. Its protein is CASSFRVSTNEKLFF.

The V call is TRBV28, the J call TRBJ2-7, with TRBD1 identical over 10 bases. This CDR3 comprises 16 residues. The germline V gene has CDR1 MDHEN and CDR2 SYDVKM. V dropped 4 bases and J dropped 5; count of bases not matched to a gene: 11. The CDR3 DNA is TGTGCCAGCAGTTCGCCATCCGGGACAGGGGACCACGAGCAGTACTTC. Protein product: CASSSPSGTGDHEQYF.

A single count supports this clone. The genes are TRBV30 and TRBJ2-5; possible D gene TRBD1, 6 bases. The germline V gene encodes CDR1 GTSNPN and CDR2 SVGIG (reference sequence). Trimming shortened V by 7 bases and J by 2 bases, and 8 bases separated the two germline ends. CDR3 size: 11 residues. DNA of the CDR3: TGTGCCTCACAGGGACAAGAGACCCAGTACTTC. Its protein product is CASQGQETQYF.

This chain uses TRBV5-1 with TRBJ1-2, with D possibly matching TRBD1 (5 bases). This CDR3 comprises 13 residues. The germline V gene has CDR1 SGHRS and CDR2 YFSETQ. V lost 0 bases and J lost 5, with 8 bases in between. The CDR3 nucleotides read TGCGCCAGCAGCTTGGGGGGCATATATGGCTACACCTTC. Its translation: CASSLGGIYGYTF.

V is TRBV5-5 and J is TRBJ1-2; 9 bases are a match to TRBD1. Germline assignment: CDR1 SGHKS and CDR2 YYEKEE (reference sequence). After removal of 3 bases from V and 5 bases from J, the junction contained 2 bases not matched to a gene. The CDR3 runs 13 residues. The CDR3 protein is CASSSGQGYGYTF. The CDR3 region has the DNA TGTGCCAGCAGCTCAGGACAGGGGTATGGCTACACCTTC.

This clone was detected once. The chain carries TRBV5-1 and TRBJ2-1; 7 bases agree with TRBD1. CDR1 and CDR2 (germline): SGHRS, YFSETQ. Unmatched junction bases numbered 8, after V lost 0 bases and J lost 5 bases. CDR3 length: 16 amino acids. The CDR3 region has the DNA TGCGCCAGCAGCTTGGGCCGACAGGGTTCCAACAATGAGCAGTTCTTC. Protein: CASSLGRQGSNNEQFF.

This chain uses TRBV28 with TRBJ2-1; D unclear. Germline lookup yields CDR1 MDHEN and CDR2 SYDVKM. Trimming removed 4 bases at V and 8 bases at J, with 27 bases between. CDR3 length: 18 amino acids. CDR3 in amino acids: CASSSLRVEAGDVDEQFF. The CDR3 nucleotides are TGTGCCAGCAGTTCCTTGCGAGTCGAAGCAGGTGACGTCGATGAGCAGTTCTTC.

This sequence joins TRBV20-1 and TRBJ2-7; D remains ambiguous. Germline V gene data show CDR1 as DFQATT and CDR2 as SNEGSKA (reference sequence). The CDR3 is 11 amino acids. V lost 6 bases, J lost 6 bases, and 12 bases lay in between. The CDR3 spells CSAPLEIEQYF. CDR3 bases: TGCAGTGCGCCCCTGGAGATCGAGCAGTACTTC.

A remark on this clone: The same CDR3 can be traced to other DNA sequences in this sample. V is TRBV29-1 and J is TRBJ2-3; 15 bases agree with TRBD2. Germline assignment: CDR1 SQVTM and CDR2 ANQGSEA. Trimming took 6 bases from V and 3 from J; bases not matched to a gene: 4. The CDR3 consists of 15 residues. In nucleotides, the CDR3 is TGCAGCGTGTCCGGGACTAGCGGGAGGACAGATACGCAGTATTTT. It translates to CSVSGTSGRTDTQYF.

The rearrangement uses TRBV6-6 and TRBJ2-7; TRBD1 agrees at 8 bases. J was trimmed by 7 bases and V by 1 base; bases with no gene match: 9. The length of the CDR3 is 15 residues. Germline V CDR1 and CDR2: MNHNY, SVGAGI (reference sequence). This CDR3 is CASSYYGQGAGEQYF. The CDR3 nucleotides are TGTGCCAGCAGTTACTACGGACAGGGCGCGGGGGAGCAGTACTTC.

The chain links TRBV5-1 to TRBJ2-1; 13 positions match TRBD2. The CDR3 totals 15 residues. Germline V CDR1 and CDR2: SGHRS, YFSETQ. J lost 7 bases, V lost 3 bases, and 4 bases had no gene match. The CDR3 nucleotides read TGCGCCAGCAGCTGGGGACTAGCGGGGACGAATGAGCAGTTCTTC. Its translation is CASSWGLAGTNEQFF.

This chain joins TRBV9 and TRBJ2-1, with D hard to call. Germline CDR1 reads SGDLS; CDR2 reads YYNGEE. This CDR3 region has 14 residues. V was shortened by 0 bases and J by 5 bases, with 9 bases between the two germline ends. The CDR3 is CASSVEGLDNEQFF. As DNA, the CDR3 is TGTGCCAGCAGCGTAGAGGGTCTAGACAATGAGCAGTTCTTC. Based on the CDR3 plus reference TRBV9 and TRBJ2-1, the full variable domain is DSGVTQTPKHLITATGQRVTLRCSPRSGDLSVYWYQQSLDQGLQFLIQYYNGEERAKGNILERFSAQQFPDLHSELNLSSLELGDSALYFCASSVEGLDNEQFFGPGTRLTVL.

The chain carries TRBV7-8 and TRBJ2-1; TRBD2 matches at 13 bases. CDR3 length: 16 residues. V shed 4 bases, J shed 8 bases, and the junction held 8 bases outside the gene matches. Germline V gives CDR1 SGHVS, CDR2 FQNEAQ. CDR3 bases: TGTGCCAGCAGCTCCTGGACTAGCGGGAGAGGAGATGAGCAGTTCTTC. It yields the protein CASSSWTSGRGDEQFF.